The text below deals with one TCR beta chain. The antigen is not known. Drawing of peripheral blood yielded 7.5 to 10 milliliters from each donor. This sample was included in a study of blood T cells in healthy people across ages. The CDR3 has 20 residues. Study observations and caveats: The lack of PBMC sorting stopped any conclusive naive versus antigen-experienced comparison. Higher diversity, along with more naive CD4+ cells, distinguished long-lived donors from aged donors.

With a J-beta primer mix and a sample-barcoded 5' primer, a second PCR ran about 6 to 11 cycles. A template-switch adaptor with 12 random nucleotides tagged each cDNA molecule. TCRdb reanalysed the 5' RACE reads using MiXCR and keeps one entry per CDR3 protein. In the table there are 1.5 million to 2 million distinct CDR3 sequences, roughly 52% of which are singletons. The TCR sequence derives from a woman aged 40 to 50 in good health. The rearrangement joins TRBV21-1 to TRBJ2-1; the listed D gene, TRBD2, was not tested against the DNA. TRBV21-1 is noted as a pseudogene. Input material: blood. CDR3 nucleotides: TGTGCCAGCAGCAAAGGGCCTAGCGGGGGGCAAACTAGCTCCTACAATGAGCAGTTCTTC. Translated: CASSKGPSGGQTSSYNEQFF.